This entry lists 13 T cell receptor beta chains sequenced from one sample in a study of shared clonotypes between healthy human individuals. TCRdb keeps only in-frame clones here, not all; method: immunoSEQ multiplex PCR. The data show about 2.1 million clones, with just over 90% seen just once and about 1.6% held by the top ten. It was CD45RO-negative cells, positively selected for CCR7, that made up naive CD8 cells, with terminally differentiated effector memory CD45RA+ cells excluded. Sequences were obtained from naive CD8+ T cells from PBMCs. The receptors were gathered from a man aged 18 to 35 in good health. Some clones in this sample may be carry-over from other donors' samples.

The V and J genes are TRBV14 and TRBJ1-4, with D perhaps TRBD1 (5 bases). The V gene's germline CDR1 is SGHDN and CDR2 FVKESK. V was clipped by 1 base and J by 4 bases, with 13 bases between them. The CDR3 loop spans 16 amino acids. CDR3 region: CASSQGRQLFNEKLFF. Written as DNA, the CDR3 is TGTGCCAGCAGCCAAGGGAGACAGCTATTTAATGAAAAACTGTTTTTT.

The rearrangement links TRBV28 to TRBJ1-3; D is ambiguous. V was trimmed by 3 bases and J by 2 bases, leaving 11 bases between them. This CDR3 is 15 amino acids long. Germline V CDR1 and CDR2: MDHEN, SYDVKM. In DNA, the CDR3 is TGTGCCAGCAGTTTTATACCCGGGACTGGAAACACCATATATTTT. Translated, it gives CASSFIPGTGNTIYF.

The V call is TRBV9, the J call TRBJ2-1; D not resolved. Trimming shortened V by 3 bases and J by 8 bases, and 6 bases separated the two germline ends. Germline CDR1 SGDLS, CDR2 YYNGEE. CDR3 size: 11 residues. The CDR3 reads CASSARHEQFF. The DNA of the CDR3 is TGTGCCAGCAGCGCTCGTCATGAGCAGTTCTTC.

The chain links TRBV23-1 to TRBJ2-6; no reliable D call. TRBV23-1 is placed among ORFs of uncertain function. Trimming removed 0 bases at V and 0 bases at J, with 3 bases between. The CDR3 consists of 15 residues. DNA of the CDR3: TGCGCCAGCAGTCAATCTACCTCTGGGGCCAACGTCCTGACTTTC. Its translation: CASSQSTSGANVLTF.

V gene TRBV6-1 combines with J gene TRBJ1-2, with TRBD1 matching over 9 bases. This CDR3 contains 14 residues. The V segment lost 6 bases and the J segment 6 bases; nucleotides outside the gene matches: 8. Germline CDR1 is MNHNS and CDR2 is SASEGT. The CDR3 DNA reads as TGTGCCAGCAGAGACAGGGGGGGCGTCGATGGCTACACCTTC. Residues: CASRDRGGVDGYTF.

This chain connects TRBV9 to TRBJ2-1; D unclear. Trimming shortened V by 7 bases and J by 9 bases, and 17 bases separated the two germline ends. Germline V gene lookup returns CDR1 SGDLS and CDR2 YYNGEE. The CDR3 runs to 13 residues. The CDR3: CASFDSALGEQFF. Written as DNA, the CDR3 is TGTGCCAGCTTCGACTCCGCTTTAGGTGAGCAGTTCTTC. Together with reference TRBV9 and TRBJ2-1, the CDR3 gives the full variable domain: DSGVTQTPKHLITATGQRVTLRCSPRSGDLSVYWYQQSLDQGLQFLIQYYNGEERAKGNILERFSAQQFPDLHSELNLSSLELGDSALYFCASFDSALGEQFFGPGTRLTVL.

Remarks on this clone: This sample includes further DNA sequences coding for the same CDR3. The chain couples TRBV27 to TRBJ2-7; D assignment may be TRBD1 or TRBD2 (5 bases each). This CDR3 has 14 residues. V was clipped by 2 bases and J by 3 bases, with 11 bases between them. Germline V lookup: CDR1 MNHEY, CDR2 SMNVEV (reference sequence). The CDR3 bases are TGTGCCAGCAGTTTAGGGGGACGGGGCTACGAGCAGTACTTC. Translated, it gives CASSLGGRGYEQYF.

The chain recombines TRBV9 with TRBJ2-1; D possibly corresponds to TRBD1 (5 bases). Looked up from germline, CDR1 is SGDLS and CDR2 is YYNGEE. V shed 5 bases and J shed 4 bases, with 10 bases lying between them. The CDR3 loop spans 13 amino acids. As DNA, the CDR3 is TGTGCCAGCAGTTGGTCAGGGTACAATGAGCAGTTCTTC. Its protein product is CASSWSGYNEQFF.

This clone was detected only once. CDR3 region: CASSTGFSGANVLTF. In nucleotides, the CDR3 is TGTGCCAGCAGCACCGGGTTCTCTGGGGCCAACGTCCTGACTTTC. The rearrangement links TRBV7-6 to TRBJ2-6, with D uncertain. The V end lost 5 bases, the J end lost 0 bases, and 8 bases lay between the germline ends. CDR1 is SGHVS and CDR2 is FNYEAQ in the germline V gene. The CDR3 totals 15 residues.

The chain employs TRBV27 and TRBJ2-2, with 7 bases matching TRBD1. Germline trimming cut 3 bases from V and 4 bases from J; bases unmatched to any gene: 14. The CDR3 loop spans 18 amino acids. CDR1 is MNHEY, CDR2 SMNVEV, per germline (reference sequence). CDR3 DNA sequence: TGTGCCAGCAGTTTTCTCCATCCTACGGCAGGGGGCACCGGGGAGCTGTTTTTT. Amino acid sequence: CASSFLHPTAGGTGELFF.

The chain combines TRBV27 with TRBJ1-1; D call uncertain. The ends were cut back, 0 bases at V and 0 bases at J, with 5 bases in the middle. The germline CDR1 and CDR2 sequences are MNHEY and SMNVEV (reference sequence). The CDR3 runs 14 residues. The CDR3 is CASSLSDVNTEAFF. The CDR3 bases are TGTGCCAGCAGTTTATCGGACGTGAACACTGAAGCTTTCTTT.

The V call is TRBV6-5, the J call TRBJ2-1, with 13 bases identical to TRBD2. This CDR3 has 15 residues. CDR1 MNHEY and CDR2 SVGAGI come from the germline V gene. Germline trimming cut 5 bases from V and 9 bases from J; bases unmatched to any gene: 7. CDR3 nucleotides: TGTGCCAGCAGTCCACTAGCGGGAGGGTTTGGTGAGCAGTTCTTC. Protein product: CASSPLAGGFGEQFF.

Concerning this clone: The same CDR3 also results from other DNA sequences found in this sample. This chain connects TRBV7-9 to TRBJ1-3, with D uncertain. Trimming removed 3 bases from V and 4 bases from J, with 4 bases in between. Germline lookup yields CDR1 SEHNR and CDR2 FQNEAQ (reference sequence). The CDR3 is 12 residues long. Here the CDR3 reads CASSFPGNTIYF. The CDR3 bases are TGTGCCAGCAGCTTCCCCGGAAACACCATATATTTT.